Below are 15 T cell receptor beta chains sequenced from a single sample in a study of blood T cell repertoires in COVID-19 (dated by TCRdb to between 2020 and 2021). The library was obtained by the immunoSEQ multiplex PCR assay. This is the immuneACCESS table as TCRdb keeps it, with only in-frame sequences that have V and J called. A part of the clones is gone; compared with another copy, unresolved V genes explain less than half, and the rest is unexplained. A total of 200,000 to 250,000 clones appear in this sample, about 90% of them only once. The top ten constitute roughly 2% of the sample. Sequencing used peripheral blood. The receptors shown here come from a man aged 35 to 55 with active or convalescent COVID-19.

In its sample, this clone was seen a few times. The chain uses TRBV7-3 and TRBJ1-1, with 9 bases lining up with TRBD1. The germline V gene encodes CDR1 SGHTA and CDR2 FQGTGA. This CDR3 comprises 16 residues. The trim removed 4 bases at V and 0 bases at J, leaving 6 bases unmatched. The CDR3, as DNA: TGTGCCAGCAGCTCACAGGGGGCGAGGATGAACACTGAAGCTTTCTTT. It encodes CASSSQGARMNTEAFF.

This clone was seen a handful of times. The chain is built from TRBV24-1 and TRBJ1-4, with D unclear. CDR1 KGHDR and CDR2 SFDVKD come from the germline V gene. The CDR3 runs 16 residues. V lost 4 bases and J lost 0, with 11 bases in between. CDR3 coding DNA: TGTGCCACCAGTGACTCCGGGGTTGCAACTAATGAAAAACTGTTTTTT. Translation gives CATSDSGVATNEKLFF.

J is TRBJ2-1 and V is TRBV5-1; 8 bases are shared with TRBD2. The CDR3 is made up of 15 amino acids. Germline CDR1 and CDR2: SGHRS and YFSETQ. The V and J ends lost 3 bases and 9 bases, in that order; junction bases with no gene match: 11. This CDR3 reads CASSYSGTSESEQFF. CDR3 in DNA: TGCGCCAGCAGCTATTCCGGGACTAGTGAGAGTGAGCAGTTCTTC.

This sequence joins TRBV28 and TRBJ2-7, with D maybe TRBD1 (5 bases). V lost 1 base and J 0 bases, leaving 7 bases between the germline ends. Germline-derived CDR1 and CDR2 are MDHEN and SYDVKM. There are 14 residues in the CDR3. CDR3 nucleotides: TGTGCCAGCAGTTTATTTCAGGGCTCCTACGAGCAGTACTTC. Protein sequence: CASSLFQGSYEQYF.

Notes on this clone: Other DNA sequences of this sample code for an identical CDR3. The J gene is TRBJ1-3, the V gene TRBV30; D gene ambiguous. Looked up from germline, CDR1 is GTSNPN and CDR2 is SVGIG (reference sequence). CDR3 length equals 14 residues. The ends were cut back, 0 bases at V and 1 base at J, with 7 bases in the middle. The chain's CDR3 is CAWSVGGSGNTIYF. The CDR3 DNA reads TGTGCCTGGAGTGTAGGAGGGTCTGGAAACACCATATATTTT. The variable domain in full, completed from reference TRBV30 and TRBJ1-3, reads SQTIHQWPATLVQPVGSPLSLECTVEGTSNPNLYWYRQAAGRGLQLLFYSVGIGQISSEVPQNLSASRPQDRQFILSSKKLLLSDSGFYLCAWSVGGSGNTIYFGEGSWLTVV.

V usage is TRBV5-1 and J usage is TRBJ1-1, with a possible D match to TRBD1 (6 bases). The germline V gene has CDR1 SGHRS and CDR2 YFSETQ. The length of the CDR3 is 14 residues. Trimming removed 4 bases at V and 2 bases at J, with 12 bases between. In nucleotides, the CDR3 is TGCGCCAGCAGCGCCGACAGGCCTAACACTGAAGCTTTCTTT. The encoded protein is CASSADRPNTEAFF.

V is TRBV28 and J is TRBJ1-1, with 8 bases lining up with TRBD1. The CDR3 is 15 amino acids. Losses at the gene ends were 7 bases for V and 4 bases for J; bases not matched to a gene: 11. CDR1 is MDHEN, CDR2 SYDVKM, per germline. In nucleotides, the CDR3 is TGTGCCAGCACTCCAGGGGGCTTGGGCAGCACTGAAGCTTTCTTT. Amino acids: CASTPGGLGSTEAFF.

The chain joins TRBV4-2 to TRBJ2-1, with 8 nucleotides matching TRBD2. This CDR3 is built from 17 residues. Trimming took 1 base from V and 3 from J; bases not matched to a gene: 8. CDR1 is LGHNA, CDR2 YNFKEQ, per germline. CDR3 protein: CASSQGAQRENYNEQFF. The CDR3, as DNA: TGTGCCAGCAGCCAAGGGGCCCAGCGGGAGAACTACAATGAGCAGTTCTTC.

As concerns this clone: The junction departs from the called germline gene at one end, perhaps through a read error. The V gene is TRBV4-1, the J gene TRBJ2-3; D unclear. Germline assignment: CDR1 MGHRA and CDR2 YSYEKL. This CDR3 has 18 residues. The CDR3 spells CASRQDPLPGLRSNTQYF. The CDR3, as DNA: TGCGCCAGCAGGCAAGATCCTTTGCCGGGTCTCAGATCAAATACGCAGTATTTT.

The count of this clone is one. The J gene is TRBJ1-5, the V gene TRBV27, with 9 nucleotides matching TRBD1. With V trimmed by 6 bases and J by 2 bases, 2 bases remained unmatched. This CDR3 contains 14 residues. Per germline, CDR1 MNHEY and CDR2 SMNVEV (reference sequence). Here the CDR3 reads CASSRTGGNQPQHF. Here the CDR3 DNA reads TGTGCCAGCAGCCGGACAGGGGGCAATCAGCCCCAGCATTTT.

V and J are TRBV5-6 and TRBJ2-7, with TRBD2 matching 9 bases. The germline V gene has CDR1 SGHDT and CDR2 YYEEEE. V trimming: 3 bases; J trimming: 7 bases; junction bases outside the gene matches: 11. The CDR3 extends over 15 amino acids. CDR3 coding DNA: TGTGCCAGCAGCTGGACAGGCGGGGGGGCAGAAGAGCAGTACTTC. Translation gives CASSWTGGGAEEQYF.

The chain has TRBV13 and TRBJ1-1; D unclear. Germline V gene lookup returns CDR1 PRHDT and CDR2 FYEKMQ (reference sequence). Trimming removed 6 bases at V and 1 base at J, with 9 bases between. The CDR3 is 13 residues long. The CDR3 coding sequence is TGTGCCAGCAGGGTCGGGGAGAACACTGAAGCTTTCTTT. It specifies CASRVGENTEAFF. Together with reference TRBV13 and TRBJ1-1, the CDR3 gives the full variable domain: AAGVIQSPRHLIKEKRETATLKCYPIPRHDTVYWYQQGPGQDPQFLISFYEKMQSDKGSIPDRFSAQQFSDYHSELNMSSLELGDSALYFCASRVGENTEAFFGQGTRLTVV.

This chain links TRBV21-1 with TRBJ1-1; no check of the table's D call, TRBD1, against the DNA was made. TRBV21-1 is a pseudogene. The CDR3 has 14 amino acids. Here the CDR3 DNA reads TGTGCCAGCAGCGAGGCAGGGGTGAACACTGAAGCTTTCTTT. This codes for CASSEAGVNTEAFF.

This clone was seen only once. This chain links TRBV28 with TRBJ1-5; the D gene is possibly TRBD1 (5 bases). This CDR3 contains 13 residues. Trimming removed 8 bases from V and 9 bases from J, with 17 bases in between. Germline V lookup: CDR1 MDHEN, CDR2 SYDVKM. CDR3 in amino acids: CASLPGLGGPQHF. CDR3 bases: TGTGCCAGCCTTCCGGGACTTGGGGGGCCCCAGCATTTT.

On this clone: Within the sample, other DNA sequences also encode this same CDR3. The genes are TRBV3-1 (or the pseudogene TRBV3-2) and TRBJ1-2, with TRBD1 matching 9 bases. The germline V gene has CDR1 LGHDT and CDR2 YNNKEL (reference sequence). The CDR3 totals 14 residues. J gave up 4 bases and V 4 bases, and 4 bases lay outside the gene matches. CDR3 DNA: TGTGCCAGCAGCCGTACAGGGGGCATCTATGGCTACACCTTC. This sequence encodes CASSRTGGIYGYTF.